The 20 T cell receptor beta chains given below trace back to one sample, sequenced in a study of cytotoxic CD8 clonotypes in ibrutinib-treated CLL. Sequenced by immunoSEQ multiplex PCR; TCRdb stores in-frame clones only, minus some. The table records approximately 340,000 clones, roughly 67% of them present only once. Sequenced material: PBMCs, taken after 36 months of ibrutinib treatment. These receptors originate from a human donor with chronic lymphocytic leukemia.

V and J are TRBV9 and TRBJ1-6, with a possible D match to TRBD1 (5 bases). The CDR3 loop spans 15 amino acids. V shed 4 bases and J shed 9 bases, with 17 bases lying between them. Germline values: CDR1 SGDLS, CDR2 YYNGEE. CDR3 residues: CASSPQGRGISPLHF. In DNA form, the CDR3 reads TGTGCCAGCAGCCCCCAGGGTCGAGGGATTTCACCCCTCCACTTT.

The chain has TRBV5-1 and TRBJ1-1, with D possibly being TRBD1 (5 bases). V was pared by 4 bases and J by 3 bases, with 10 bases between. Germline V CDR1 and CDR2: SGHRS, YFSETQ. CDR3 length equals 13 residues. DNA for the CDR3: TGCGCCAGCAGCCAAGACAGATACACTGAAGCTTTCTTT. This translates into CASSQDRYTEAFF.

The V and J genes are TRBV10-2 and TRBJ2-2; D gene ambiguous. CDR1 WSHSY and CDR2 SAAADI come from the germline V gene. The CDR3 covers 14 residues. V lost 6 bases to trimming and J lost 2 bases, with 10 bases between them. The CDR3 loop is CASRSGTNTGELFF. As DNA, the CDR3 is TGCGCCAGCAGGTCTGGTACCAACACCGGGGAGCTGTTTTTT.

This chain uses TRBV6-5 with TRBJ1-5, with TRBD1 identical over 7 bases. With V trimmed by 2 bases and J by 1 base, 5 bases remained unmatched. The CDR3 is 16 amino acids. The germline V gene encodes CDR1 MNHEY and CDR2 SVGAGI. CDR3 DNA: TGTGCCAGCAGTTACCCGACAGGGCCGAGCAATCAGCCCCAGCATTTT. It specifies CASSYPTGPSNQPQHF.

The chain couples TRBV5-5 to TRBJ2-1, with TRBD2 matching 7 bases. Germline V lookup: CDR1 SGHKS, CDR2 YYEKEE (reference sequence). CDR3 length: 17 residues. Unmatched junction bases numbered 12, after V lost 3 bases and J lost 3 bases. The CDR3 nucleotides are TGTGCCAGCAGCTATGGCGGCGGGAGAATAAACTACAATGAGCAGTTCTTC. As protein: CASSYGGGRINYNEQFF.

The V and J genes are TRBV28 and TRBJ2-7, with 12 bases that match TRBD2. This CDR3 contains 19 residues. V shed 2 bases, J shed 5 bases, and the junction held 16 bases outside the gene matches. The germline V gene encodes CDR1 MDHEN and CDR2 SYDVKM. CDR3 sequence: CASSLTNLLAGGPYDEQYF. CDR3 in DNA: TGTGCCAGCAGTTTAACCAACCTCCTAGCGGGAGGGCCTTACGACGAGCAGTACTTC.

The V and J genes are TRBV11-2 and TRBJ1-1; D gene unclear. The germline V gene encodes CDR1 SGHAT and CDR2 FQNNGV. The CDR3 runs 13 residues. The V gene lost 5 bases and the J gene lost 6 bases, with 13 bases spanning the gap. Here the CDR3 DNA reads TGTGCCAGCAGCCCCGGGCACGGGTCTGAAGCTTTCTTT. Encoded protein: CASSPGHGSEAFF. Based on the CDR3 plus reference TRBV11-2 and TRBJ1-1, the full variable domain is EAGVAQSPRYKIIEKRQSVAFWCNPISGHATLYWYQQILGQGPKLLIQFQNNGVVDDSQLPKDRFSAERLKGVDSTLKIQPAKLEDSAVYLCASSPGHGSEAFFGQGTRLTVV.

There are a few counts of this clone. This chain uses TRBV5-1 with TRBJ1-2; D perhaps matches TRBD1 (6 bases). Per germline, CDR1 SGHRS and CDR2 YFSETQ. CDR3 size: 15 residues. V was trimmed by 0 bases and J by 3 bases, leaving 12 bases between them. CDR3 bases: TGCGCCAGCAGCTTGGCGGGGGCGCCGGACTATGGCTACACCTTC. Encoded protein: CASSLAGAPDYGYTF.

The chain recombines TRBV6-5 with TRBJ2-7; 12 bases are a match to TRBD2. The ends lost 6 bases at V and 7 bases at J; junction bases unmatched: 10. The CDR3 has 15 amino acids. Germline V lookup: CDR1 MNHEY, CDR2 SVGAGI. DNA of the CDR3: TGTGCCAGCAGCCTAAGACTAGCGGGAGTAAATGAGCAGTACTTC. Residues: CASSLRLAGVNEQYF.

This clone was counted only a few times. This sample also contains other DNA sequences that code for the same CDR3. The chain couples TRBV7-9 to TRBJ1-5; D unresolved. The CDR3 covers 14 residues. Trimming left V 1 base short and J 1 base short, with 5 bases between. Germline V CDR1 and CDR2: SEHNR, FQNEAQ (reference sequence). The CDR3 loop is CASSLGHSNQPQHF. CDR3 nucleotide sequence: TGTGCCAGCAGCTTAGGGCACAGCAATCAGCCCCAGCATTTT.

As to this clone: Other nucleotide sequences in the sample specify the same CDR3. The rearrangement links TRBV5-1 to TRBJ2-7, with a weak D call TRBD1 (5 bases). The V and J ends lost 3 bases and 2 bases respectively, with 9 bases between them. Germline values: CDR1 SGHRS, CDR2 YFSETQ. This CDR3 is built from 13 residues. CDR3 residues: CASSSTGTYEQYF. The CDR3 bases are TGCGCCAGCAGCTCAACAGGCACCTACGAGCAGTACTTC.

In this sample, this clone turned up a few times. This chain joins TRBV9 and TRBJ2-7, with 9 bases lining up with TRBD2. The J segment lost 0 bases and the V segment lost 4 bases, leaving 8 bases of the junction unmatched. CDR3 length: 16 amino acids. The germline gives CDR1 SGDLS, CDR2 YYNGEE. The CDR3 coding sequence is TGTGCCAGCAGCCCTTACTCACTAGCGGGCTCCTACGAGCAGTACTTC. As protein: CASSPYSLAGSYEQYF.

V gene TRBV6-6 combines with J gene TRBJ1-2, with a weak D call TRBD1 (5 bases). Germline values: CDR1 MNHNY, CDR2 SVGAGI (reference sequence). V shed 6 bases and J shed 7 bases, with 15 bases lying between them. The CDR3 contains 13 residues. CDR3 coding DNA: TGTGCCAGCAGAGTAGAGGGGTACGGTGGCTACACCTTC. It codes for CASRVEGYGGYTF.

The CDR3 DNA reads as TGTGCCACCAAAAAGGGAGGGAACAATGAGCAGTTCTTC. As protein: CATKKGGNNEQFF. V gene TRBV19 combines with J gene TRBJ2-1; 7 bases match TRBD2. This CDR3 contains 13 residues. Per germline, CDR1 LNHDA and CDR2 SQIVND (reference sequence). Losses at the gene ends were 10 bases for V and 5 bases for J; bases not matched to a gene: 8.

V usage is TRBV6-1 and J usage is TRBJ1-1; D unclear. The CDR3 consists of 12 residues. With 4 bases removed from V and 4 bases from J, the gap between germline ends came to 7 bases. CDR1 MNHNS and CDR2 SASEGT come from the germline V gene. CDR3 sequence reads: CASSVQFTEAFF. CDR3 bases: TGTGCCAGCAGTGTTCAGTTCACTGAAGCTTTCTTT.

The chain joins TRBV18 to TRBJ2-7; 8 bases map to TRBD1. Trimming removed 4 bases from V and 6 bases from J; junction bases left unmatched: 8. This CDR3 region has 14 residues. CDR1 is KGHSH, CDR2 LQKENI, per germline. The DNA for the CDR3 is TGTGCCAGCTCACTCGGGACAGGCGGGGTCGAGCAGTACTTC. Its translation is CASSLGTGGVEQYF.

The gene calls are TRBV29-1 and TRBJ2-5, with 9 bases identical to TRBD1. The ends lost 6 bases at V and 6 bases at J; junction bases unmatched: 11. The CDR3 is made up of 14 amino acids. CDR1 is SQVTM, CDR2 ANQGSEA, per germline. The CDR3 sequence: CSVDRTGAVKTQYF. CDR3 nucleotides: TGCAGCGTCGACCGGACAGGGGCTGTAAAGACCCAGTACTTC.

This clone has a single count. Within the sample, other DNA sequences also encode this same CDR3. The chain combines TRBV5-1 with TRBJ2-3, with TRBD1 matching over 12 bases. Trimming at V came to 3 bases and at J to 3 bases, leaving 5 bases not matched to a gene. Germline lookup yields CDR1 SGHRS and CDR2 YFSETQ. CDR3 length: 16 amino acids. CDR3: CASSWGQGASTDTQYF. The CDR3 bases are TGCGCCAGCAGCTGGGGACAGGGGGCGAGTACAGATACGCAGTATTTT.

There are a few counts of this clone. V gene TRBV27 combines with J gene TRBJ1-1; a possible D gene is TRBD1 (5 bases). V lost 8 bases to trimming and J lost 5 bases, with 12 bases between them. The germline CDR1 and CDR2 sequences are MNHEY and SMNVEV (reference sequence). This CDR3 region has 12 residues. The CDR3, as DNA: TGTGCCAGCGCGAGAAAGGGGACTGAAGCTTTCTTT. Translating it yields CASARKGTEAFF.

Only a few counts were recorded for this clone. This chain joins TRBV28 and TRBJ2-2; no clear D gene. With 8 bases removed from V and 1 base from J, the gap between germline ends came to 11 bases. The germline CDR1 and CDR2 sequences are MDHEN and SYDVKM. This CDR3 is 14 amino acids long. The CDR3 DNA reads TGTGCCAGCGTGCGCGACGGGAACACCGGGGAGCTGTTTTTT. Protein: CASVRDGNTGELFF.